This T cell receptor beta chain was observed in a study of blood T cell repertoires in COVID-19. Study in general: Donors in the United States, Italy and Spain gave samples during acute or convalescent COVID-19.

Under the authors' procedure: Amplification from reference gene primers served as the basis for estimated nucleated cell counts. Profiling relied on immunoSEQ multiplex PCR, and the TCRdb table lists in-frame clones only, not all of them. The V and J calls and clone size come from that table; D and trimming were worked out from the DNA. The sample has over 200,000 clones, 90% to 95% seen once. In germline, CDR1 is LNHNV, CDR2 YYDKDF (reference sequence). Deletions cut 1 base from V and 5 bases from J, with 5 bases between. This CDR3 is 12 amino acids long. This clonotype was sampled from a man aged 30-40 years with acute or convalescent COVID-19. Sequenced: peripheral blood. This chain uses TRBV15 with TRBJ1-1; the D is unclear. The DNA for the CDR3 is TGTGCCACCAGCAGAGGAGCGACTGAAGCTTTCTTT. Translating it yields CATSRGATEAFF.